The 8 T cell receptor beta chains presented below share a single source sample, sequenced in a study of blood T cell repertoires in COVID-19. Only in-frame clones appear in the TCRdb table, and some are missing; sequencing was by immunoSEQ multiplex PCR. This table has roughly 260,000 clones, 83% appearing once. The material sequenced was PBMCs or T cells enriched from blood (not recorded which). Receptors were obtained from a woman in her thirties or forties who had been exposed to COVID-19.

V is TRBV6-6 and J is TRBJ2-1; 10 bases align to TRBD2. CDR3 length equals 16 residues. The J segment lost 6 bases and the V segment lost 2 bases, leaving 7 bases of the junction unmatched. The germline gives CDR1 MNHNY, CDR2 SVGAGI (reference sequence). The CDR3 spells CASSYVIGTSANEQFF. The CDR3 nucleotides read TGTGCCAGCAGTTACGTTATCGGGACTAGCGCCAATGAGCAGTTCTTC.

V and J are TRBV27 and TRBJ2-7, with TRBD2 matching 8 bases. V was pared by 5 bases and J by 2 bases, with 11 bases of the junction left unmatched. This CDR3 is 16 amino acids long. Per germline, CDR1 MNHEY and CDR2 SMNVEV (reference sequence). The CDR3 sequence is CASSLRPSGFPYEQYF. The CDR3 nucleotides are TGTGCCAGCAGTCTACGCCCTAGCGGGTTCCCCTACGAGCAGTACTTC.

A note on this clone: This sample includes further DNA sequences coding for the same CDR3. This chain connects TRBV18 to TRBJ1-3; D remains ambiguous. The germline V and J ends were trimmed by 2 bases and 0 bases, with 8 bases remaining between them. The germline gives CDR1 KGHSH, CDR2 LQKENI. The CDR3 loop spans 15 amino acids. CDR3 nucleotides: TGTGCCAGCTCACCAACGGGAGTCTCTGGAAACACCATATATTTT. Translated: CASSPTGVSGNTIYF.

This clone was counted between two and nine times. This chain uses TRBV29-1 with TRBJ1-2; 7 positions match TRBD1. The V gene end was trimmed by 7 bases and the J gene end by 4 bases; junction bases not matched to a gene: 6. This CDR3 region has 12 residues. Per germline, CDR1 SQVTM and CDR2 ANQGSEA. CDR3 nucleotides: TGCAGCGCCGCGACAGGGACCTATGGCTACACCTTC. Translation: CSAATGTYGYTF.

A single count supports this clone. The chain couples TRBV9 to TRBJ1-1; 10 positions agree with TRBD1. Looked up from germline, CDR1 is SGDLS and CDR2 is YYNGEE. The CDR3 is 15 residues long. After removal of 4 bases from V and 2 bases from J, the junction contained 5 bases not matched to a gene. The CDR3 here is CASSTRTGGNTEAFF. The DNA of the CDR3 is TGTGCCAGCAGCACCAGGACAGGGGGTAACACTGAAGCTTTCTTT.

The chain carries TRBV6-5 and TRBJ2-7, with a weak D call TRBD1 (5 bases). This CDR3 has 15 residues. Trimming cost V 2 bases and J 5 bases, with 16 bases left between them. The V gene's germline CDR1 is MNHEY and CDR2 SVGAGI. The CDR3 is CASSYTLNQGNEQYF. In DNA form, the CDR3 reads TGTGCCAGCAGTTACACCCTAAACCAGGGTAACGAGCAGTACTTC.

This chain links TRBV19 with TRBJ1-1; 9 nucleotides align to TRBD1. The CDR3 covers 13 residues. In germline, CDR1 is LNHDA, CDR2 SQIVND (reference sequence). With 7 bases clipped from V and 4 bases from J, the junction kept 4 bases outside the gene matches. The CDR3 spells CASNDRGVTEAFF. CDR3 in DNA: TGTGCCAGTAACGACAGGGGGGTCACTGAAGCTTTCTTT.

The chain uses TRBV19 and TRBJ2-3; perhaps TRBD1 as D (7 bases). CDR1 and CDR2 from the germline V gene are LNHDA and SQIVND (reference sequence). The V end was cut by 9 bases, the J end by 4 bases, with 17 bases between. CDR3 length: 14 amino acids. CDR3 region: CASRRTGGADTQYF. In DNA, the CDR3 is TGTGCCAGCCGCCGGACAGGAGGGGCAGATACGCAGTATTTT.